The 23 T cell receptor beta chains given below trace back to one sample, sequenced in a study of T-cell memory formation after mild COVID-19. MiXCR, applied by TCRdb to the 5' RACE reads, yields one record per CDR3 protein. The sample carries a few hundred thousand distinct CDR3 sequences, 25% to 30% recorded once. Sequences were obtained from PBMCs or a T cell subset sorted from them (not recorded which). These receptors came from an adult woman who had mild COVID-19 (a few samples of this study predate the infection). Cell type and time point are not known.

This clonotype was recorded a few times. This rearrangement joins TRBV20-1 to TRBJ2-7; TRBD1 might be the D (6 bases). The CDR3 extends over 13 amino acids. Germline loops: CDR1 DFQATT, CDR2 SNEGSKA (reference sequence). V lost 5 bases and J 7 bases, leaving 18 bases between the germline ends. DNA of the CDR3: TGCAGTGCTTCTGTTACCGGGACACCTGAGCAGTACTTC. Protein: CSASVTGTPEQYF.

This clonotype was detected a few times. The rearrangement joins TRBV7-9 to TRBJ2-1; TRBD2 might be the D (5 bases). Per the germline V gene, CDR1 is SEHNR and CDR2 is FQNEAQ (reference sequence). The ends were cut back, 5 bases at V and 0 bases at J, with 11 bases in the middle. This CDR3 comprises 15 residues. CDR3 bases: TGTGCCAGCAGCCCCCCTAGCTACTCCTACAATGAGCAGTTCTTC. Its protein product is CASSPPSYSYNEQFF.

This clonotype was seen at least ten times. The rearrangement uses TRBV5-1 and TRBJ2-3; 7 positions match TRBD2. The CDR3 runs to 14 residues. CDR1 is SGHRS, CDR2 YFSETQ, per germline. V lost 4 bases and J lost 2; bases outside the gene matches: 4. The CDR3 nucleotides read TGCGCCAGCAGCCTAGGGACTACCACAGATACGCAGTATTTT. It translates to CASSLGTTTDTQYF.

The table lists this clonotype with a few counts. CDR3 region: CASSPEPDGSNQPQHF. CDR3 DNA: TGTGCCAGCAGCCCCGAACCGGACGGAAGCAATCAGCCCCAGCATTTT. This chain uses TRBV7-9 with TRBJ1-5, with D unclear. Germline CDR1 is SEHNR and CDR2 is FQNEAQ (reference sequence). CDR3 size: 16 residues. With 5 bases removed from V and 1 base from J, the gap between germline ends came to 15 bases.

J is TRBJ2-5 and V is TRBV25-1; a weak D match, TRBD2 (6 bases). Germline CDR1 is MGHDK and CDR2 is SYGVNS. Trimming cost V 8 bases and J 0 bases, with 10 bases left between them. The CDR3 extends over 13 amino acids. The CDR3 bases are TGTGCCAGCGGTGCGGGGAACCAAGAGACCCAGTACTTC. This encodes CASGAGNQETQYF.

V gene TRBV5-6 combines with J gene TRBJ2-4; D perhaps matches TRBD2 (5 bases). Germline V gene data show CDR1 as SGHDT and CDR2 as YYEEEE. V lost 2 bases to trimming and J lost 8 bases, with 8 bases between them. The CDR3 contains 12 residues. The DNA for the CDR3 is TGTGCCAGCAGCTTTTCCGGGGACATTCAGTACTTC. Protein product: CASSFSGDIQYF.

The CDR3 DNA reads as TGCGCCAGCAGCCAAGGAGGTAGCGGGGCGATCACAGATACGCAGTATTTT. Its translation: CASSQGGSGAITDTQYF. This sequence joins TRBV4-1 and TRBJ2-3, with 8 bases aligning to TRBD2. J was trimmed by 2 bases and V by 1 base; bases with no gene match: 8. In germline, CDR1 is MGHRA, CDR2 YSYEKL. The CDR3 is 17 amino acids.

The chain employs TRBV12-3 or TRBV12-4 and TRBJ2-7; D is possibly TRBD2 (6 bases). V dropped 3 bases and J dropped 2 bases, with 11 bases sitting between them. CDR3 length: 14 residues. This CDR3 reads CASSLYGGTYEQYF. Written as DNA, the CDR3 is TGTGCCAGCAGTTTGTACGGAGGGACCTACGAGCAGTACTTC.

The genes are TRBV7-2 and TRBJ2-5, with 8 bases matching TRBD2. The CDR3 runs 14 residues. V trimming: 5 bases; J trimming: 10 bases; junction bases outside the gene matches: 12. In germline, CDR1 is SGHTA, CDR2 FQGNSA. In nucleotides, the CDR3 is TGTGCCAGCAGCCCGGACCACGGGAGGGGGGTCCAGTACTTC. Translating gives CASSPDHGRGVQYF.

The CDR3 region has the DNA TGTGCCAGCACCTCCCAAGTCGATCACAAGGGGGAGCAGTTCTTC. Its translation is CASTSQVDHKGEQFF. This chain joins TRBV5-5 and TRBJ2-1, with a possible D match to TRBD1 (5 bases). This CDR3 spans 15 amino acids. Germline V gene lookup returns CDR1 SGHKS and CDR2 YYEKEE (reference sequence). V was shortened by 6 bases and J by 10 bases, with 23 bases between the two germline ends. The full variable domain, in which reference TRBV5-5 and TRBJ2-1 provide the parts outside the CDR3, is DAGVTQSPTHLIKTRGQQVTLRCSPISGHKSVSWYQQVLGQGPQFIFQYYEKEERGRGNFPDRFSARQFPNYSSELNVNALLLGDSALYLCASTSQVDHKGEQFFGPGTRLTVL.

V is TRBV2 and J is TRBJ1-1; D remains unclear. Germline-derived CDR1 and CDR2 are SNHLY and FYNNEI. The CDR3 has 14 residues. V lost 6 bases and J lost 4, with 15 bases in between. CDR3 in DNA: TGTGCCAGCAGCCTAGGACGGTTGGGCACTGAAGCTTTCTTT. This sequence encodes CASSLGRLGTEAFF. The full variable domain, in which reference TRBV2 and TRBJ1-1 provide the parts outside the CDR3, is EPEVTQTPSHQVTQMGQEVILRCVPISNHLYFYWYRQILGQKVEFLVSFYNNEISEKSEIFDDQFSVERPDGSNFTLKIRSTKLEDSAMYFCASSLGRLGTEAFFGQGTRLTVV.

V and J are TRBV2 and TRBJ2-6, with D unclear. Trimming left V 7 bases short and J 3 bases short, with 10 bases between. CDR1 and CDR2 from the germline V gene are SNHLY and FYNNEI. This CDR3 is 14 amino acids long. CDR3 bases: TGTGCCAGCACCTCGGGTCGTGGGGCCAACGTCCTGACTTTC. It specifies CASTSGRGANVLTF. Full variable domain (rest looked up from reference TRBV2 and TRBJ2-6): EPEVTQTPSHQVTQMGQEVILRCVPISNHLYFYWYRQILGQKVEFLVSFYNNEISEKSEIFDDQFSVERPDGSNFTLKIRSTKLEDSAMYFCASTSGRGANVLTFGAGSRLTVL.

This clonotype was seen repeatedly, ten times or more. This chain links TRBV7-2 with TRBJ2-3; D remains unclear. Germline assignment: CDR1 SGHTA and CDR2 FQGNSA. The CDR3 contains 13 residues. Trimming pared 1 base from V and 2 bases from J, leaving 4 bases between. The CDR3 DNA is TGTGCCAGCAGCTTAGGTCCCACAGATACGCAGTATTTT. Its protein is CASSLGPTDTQYF.

The V call is TRBV12-3 or TRBV12-4, the J call TRBJ1-1; D ambiguous. V was shortened by 4 bases and J by 4 bases, with 16 bases between the two germline ends. There are 15 residues in the CDR3. Here the CDR3 DNA reads TGTGCCAGCAGTTCAAGCCGTCATGGTATCACTGAAGCTTTCTTT. Translated: CASSSSRHGITEAFF.

This chain connects TRBV29-1 to TRBJ2-3; D may correspond to TRBD1 or TRBD2 (5 bases each). The V gene lost 8 bases and the J gene lost 5 bases, with 17 bases spanning the gap. CDR1 and CDR2 (germline): SQVTM, ANQGSEA. CDR3 length equals 13 residues. CDR3 coding DNA: TGCAGCATGACAGTGCGGGTTGGAGATACGCAGTATTTT. This codes for CSMTVRVGDTQYF.

The CDR3 loop is CASSWGLPADTQYF. Here the CDR3 DNA reads TGTGCCAGCAGCTGGGGACTGCCTGCGGATACGCAGTATTTT. This chain connects TRBV11-3 to TRBJ2-3; tentative D call: TRBD2 (6 bases). Germline assignment: CDR1 SGHNT and CDR2 YENEEA. CDR3 length: 14 amino acids. Trimming pared 4 bases from V and 6 bases from J, leaving 14 bases between.

Ten or more counts support this clonotype. The J gene is TRBJ2-2, the V gene TRBV24-1; D not certain. V was shortened by 1 base and J by 4 bases, with 9 bases between the two germline ends. Looked up from germline, CDR1 is KGHDR and CDR2 is SFDVKD. The CDR3 extends over 15 amino acids. This chain's CDR3 is CATSDLSQTTGELFF. The CDR3 region has the DNA TGTGCCACCAGTGATTTATCGCAAACCACCGGGGAGCTGTTTTTT.

The chain links TRBV12-3 or TRBV12-4 to TRBJ2-1, with TRBD2 as a possible D gene (5 bases). The ends were cut back, 7 bases at V and 0 bases at J, with 13 bases in the middle. There are 15 residues in the CDR3. This CDR3 is CASTVSGGSYNEQFF. In DNA form, the CDR3 reads TGTGCCAGCACTGTGAGCGGAGGCTCCTACAATGAGCAGTTCTTC.

The chain joins TRBV11-2 to TRBJ2-5, with 11 positions matching TRBD2. Germline lookup yields CDR1 SGHAT and CDR2 FQNNGV. The CDR3 consists of 16 residues. V was pared by 5 bases and J by 5 bases, with 10 bases of the junction left unmatched. The CDR3 loop reads CASSPYSGGAVETQYF. The CDR3 nucleotides read TGTGCCAGCAGCCCATATAGCGGGGGGGCAGTTGAGACCCAGTACTTC. Full variable domain (rest looked up from reference TRBV11-2 and TRBJ2-5): EAGVAQSPRYKIIEKRQSVAFWCNPISGHATLYWYQQILGQGPKLLIQFQNNGVVDDSQLPKDRFSAERLKGVDSTLKIQPAKLEDSAVYLCASSPYSGGAVETQYFGPGTRLLVL.

This clonotype was recorded a few times. The chain joins TRBV5-1 to TRBJ2-7; 12 bases fit TRBD1. The V segment lost 4 bases and the J segment 2 bases; nucleotides outside the gene matches: 4. The CDR3 extends over 15 amino acids. The germline V gene has CDR1 SGHRS and CDR2 YFSETQ. CDR3 in DNA: TGCGCCAGCAGCGACGGGACAGGGGGCCCCTACGAGCAGTACTTC. It encodes CASSDGTGGPYEQYF.

J is TRBJ2-3 and V is TRBV29-1; a possible D gene is TRBD2 (6 bases). CDR1 is SQVTM, CDR2 ANQGSEA, per germline. With 4 bases removed from V and 1 base from J, the gap between germline ends came to 18 bases. The length of the CDR3 is 16 residues. Written as DNA, the CDR3 is TGCAGCGTTGTTGGAGGGCAGATGGGAGGCACAGATACGCAGTATTTT. Its translation: CSVVGGQMGGTDTQYF.

The chain uses TRBV20-1 and TRBJ2-1, with 7 bases that match TRBD2. Germline loops: CDR1 DFQATT, CDR2 SNEGSKA (reference sequence). CDR3 size: 15 residues. J gave up 1 base and V 3 bases, and 6 bases lay outside the gene matches. DNA for the CDR3: TGCAGTGCTAGGTCACTGGGAGGGTCCTACAATGAGCAGTTCTTC. Translating gives CSARSLGGSYNEQFF.

V gene TRBV5-1 combines with J gene TRBJ2-3; TRBD1 is a possible D gene (5 bases). V lost 1 base, J lost 4 bases, and 16 bases lay in between. Germline V gives CDR1 SGHRS, CDR2 YFSETQ. The CDR3 has 16 amino acids. Here the CDR3 reads CASSLIAAGIADTQYF. In DNA, the CDR3 is TGCGCCAGCAGCTTGATCGCGGCAGGGATCGCAGATACGCAGTATTTT.